This record looks at one TCR beta chain sequence and its context. This entry comes from a study of blood T cells in healthy people across ages. The CDR3 consists of 13 residues. The germline gives CDR1 SGDLS, CDR2 YYNGEE. V was shortened by 0 bases and J by 1 base, with 4 bases between the two germline ends. Next came a second PCR, run for 7 to 11 cycles, which used a sample-barcoded 5' primer along with a J-beta primer mix. TCRdb called the 5' RACE reads again in MiXCR, with one record for every CDR3 protein. The sample yields around 520,000 distinct CDR3 sequences, around 27% seen once. The same specimen was also included in a second study, on T cells of mothers and their children.

This TCR was recovered from a boy between 2 and 10 years old in good health. The sequencing input was blood. The genes are TRBV9 and TRBJ1-1; D uncertain. CDR3 region: CASSVATNTEAFF. The DNA for the CDR3 is TGTGCCAGCAGCGTAGCAACGAACACTGAAGCTTTCTTT.